A single sample is the source of the 30 T cell receptor beta chains below, sequenced in a study of blood T cell repertoires in COVID-19 (TCRdb year 2020). Library preparation was by the immunoSEQ multiplex PCR assay. TCRdb holds this immuneACCESS table with in-frame rearrangements only. Some clones are missing; in checked studies, unresolved V genes explain under half, and the rest has no known cause. This sample comprises 150,000 to 180,000 clones, more than 65% of them detected only once. Of the sample, 9% to 10% falls within the top ten clones. What was sequenced was peripheral blood. The source of these receptors is a woman aged 45-59 years with acute or convalescent COVID-19.

This sequence joins TRBV27 and TRBJ1-2; D possibly corresponds to TRBD1 (6 bases). This CDR3 contains 12 residues. The V gene lost 5 bases and the J gene lost 8 bases, with 12 bases spanning the gap. CDR1 is MNHEY and CDR2 is SMNVEV in the germline V gene (reference sequence). The CDR3 loop is CASSEGVGGYTF. The CDR3, as DNA: TGTGCCAGCAGTGAGGGGGTGGGAGGCTACACCTTC.

The chain combines TRBV12-3 or TRBV12-4 with TRBJ1-2; 9 bases are a match to TRBD1. The CDR3 has 13 residues. V lost 5 bases, J lost 4 bases, and 2 bases stayed unmatched. The DNA for the CDR3 is TGTGCCAGCAGTCGGACAGGGGTCTATGGCTACACCTTC. As protein: CASSRTGVYGYTF.

The chain employs TRBV7-9 and TRBJ1-2; TRBD1 is a possible D gene (6 bases). Germline V gene lookup returns CDR1 SEHNR and CDR2 FQNEAQ (reference sequence). The CDR3 is 17 residues long. Trimming left V 6 bases short and J 4 bases short, with 24 bases between. The CDR3 spells CASSSGVGQGKFYGYTF. CDR3 nucleotides: TGTGCCAGCAGTTCAGGAGTCGGGCAGGGGAAATTCTATGGCTACACCTTC. Full variable domain (remainder filled in from reference TRBV7-9 and TRBJ1-2): DTGVSQNPRHKITKRGQNVTFRCDPISEHNRLYWYRQTLGQGPEFLTYFQNEAQLEKSRLLSDRFSAERPKGSFSTLEIQRTEQGDSAMYLCASSSGVGQGKFYGYTFGSGTRLTVV.

V gene TRBV4-3 combines with J gene TRBJ1-2; TRBD1 matches at 12 bases. The CDR3 contains 14 residues. Unmatched junction bases numbered 2, after V lost 4 bases and J lost 5 bases. Germline V gene data show CDR1 as LGHNA and CDR2 as YSLEER. Written as DNA, the CDR3 is TGCGCCAGCAGCCGGGGACAGGGGGCGTATGGCTACACCTTC. This codes for CASSRGQGAYGYTF.

The V call is TRBV4-3, the J call TRBJ1-2; 8 positions match TRBD1. This CDR3 comprises 16 residues. Germline V lookup: CDR1 LGHNA, CDR2 YSLEER. Trimming cost V 2 bases and J 4 bases; bases outside gene matches: 9. The CDR3 spells CASSQSTDRVTYGYTF. The CDR3 DNA is TGCGCCAGCAGCCAATCCACGGACAGGGTTACCTATGGCTACACCTTC.

The chain employs TRBV25-1 and TRBJ2-2, with 7 bases aligning to TRBD1. With 4 bases clipped from V and 2 bases from J, the junction kept 4 bases outside the gene matches. The CDR3 covers 15 residues. The germline V gene has CDR1 MGHDK and CDR2 SYGVNS. The CDR3 reads CASSVPGGNTGELFF. For the CDR3, the DNA is TGTGCCAGCAGTGTGCCAGGGGGTAACACCGGGGAGCTGTTTTTT.

This clone appeared once. This sequence joins TRBV19 and TRBJ1-6; 7 bases match TRBD1. Germline values: CDR1 LNHDA, CDR2 SQIVND (reference sequence). The CDR3 length is 13 residues. The ends lost 10 bases at V and 6 bases at J; junction bases unmatched: 6. The CDR3 loop reads CATGTEVNSPLHF. The CDR3 nucleotides read TGTGCCACTGGGACAGAAGTTAATTCACCCCTCCACTTT.

The chain carries TRBV4-2 and TRBJ2-1; 10 nucleotides match TRBD2. J gave up 0 bases and V 5 bases, and 7 bases lay outside the gene matches. Germline V lookup: CDR1 LGHNA, CDR2 YNFKEQ. The CDR3 is 17 residues long. CDR3 residues: CASSASLAGSSYNEQFF. The CDR3 coding sequence is TGTGCCAGCAGCGCCTCACTAGCGGGGAGCTCCTACAATGAGCAGTTCTTC.

J is TRBJ2-2 and V is TRBV24-1; D is uncertain. From germline, CDR1 is KGHDR and CDR2 SFDVKD. Trimming took 9 bases from V and 5 from J, leaving 18 bases between them. The CDR3 runs to 15 residues. The CDR3, as DNA: TGTGCCACCTCAGTGCTCGGGTCGGGTACCGGGGAGCTGTTTTTT. It yields the protein CATSVLGSGTGELFF.

The rearrangement joins TRBV13 to TRBJ2-3; 10 bases line up with TRBD2. Per germline, CDR1 PRHDT and CDR2 FYEKMQ (reference sequence). This CDR3 spans 16 amino acids. V dropped 5 bases and J dropped 5; count of bases not matched to a gene: 10. The DNA for the CDR3 is TGTGCCAGCAGCCCGACAATAGCGGGAGGTTTAGATACGCAGTATTTT. This sequence encodes CASSPTIAGGLDTQYF.

DNA for the CDR3: TGTGCCAGCAGCCAAGATGCAGGGGCCGTCTACGAGCAGTACTTC. Its translation: CASSQDAGAVYEQYF. The V gene is TRBV3-1 (or the pseudogene TRBV3-2), the J gene TRBJ2-7; TRBD1 is a possible D gene (6 bases). This CDR3 has 15 amino acids. V lost 0 bases and J 3 bases, leaving 12 bases between the germline ends. Germline loops: CDR1 LGHDT, CDR2 YNNKEL (reference sequence).

J is TRBJ1-1 and V is TRBV7-8, with TRBD1 matching 7 bases. The trim removed 5 bases at V and 6 bases at J, leaving 12 bases unmatched. The CDR3 is made up of 15 amino acids. Per germline, CDR1 SGHVS and CDR2 FQNEAQ. CDR3 protein: CASSPNDRVSAEAFF. The CDR3, as DNA: TGTGCCAGCAGCCCAAACGACAGGGTTTCGGCTGAAGCTTTCTTT. The full variable domain, rest sourced from reference TRBV7-8 and TRBJ1-1, is GAGVSQSPRYKVAKRGQDVALRCDPISGHVSLFWYQQALGQGPEFLTYFQNEAQLDKSGLPSDRFFAERPEGSVSTLKIQRTQQEDSAVYLCASSPNDRVSAEAFFGQGTRLTVV.

The chain links TRBV3-1 (or the pseudogene TRBV3-2) to TRBJ2-1; 7 bases are shared with TRBD2. V lost 10 bases to trimming and J lost 9 bases; unmatched junction nucleotides: 15. Germline V gene data show CDR1 as LGHDT and CDR2 as YNNKEL (reference sequence). This CDR3 has 14 amino acids. This CDR3 is CAKRFWRGIAEQFF. CDR3 coding DNA: TGTGCCAAGAGATTTTGGCGGGGGATTGCTGAGCAGTTCTTC.

This clone appeared a single time. V is TRBV7-3 and J is TRBJ1-2; 8 bases align to TRBD1. J was trimmed by 2 bases and V by 6 bases; bases with no gene match: 8. Germline-derived CDR1 and CDR2 are SGHTA and FQGTGA. This CDR3 spans 15 amino acids. The CDR3 spells CASRPSGGSNYGYTF. As DNA, the CDR3 is TGTGCCAGCAGGCCGTCAGGGGGCTCCAACTATGGCTACACCTTC.

The chain joins TRBV19 to TRBJ1-5; 9 bases fit TRBD1. CDR3 length equals 14 residues. V was clipped by 8 bases and J by 3 bases; unmatched bases: 5. Germline CDR1 LNHDA, CDR2 SQIVND (reference sequence). Written as DNA, the CDR3 is TGTGCCAGTGGGGACAGGGTGGTCAATCAGCCCCAGCATTTT. Amino acids: CASGDRVVNQPQHF.

Only a few counts were recorded for this clone. The gene calls are TRBV7-9 and TRBJ1-6; tentative D call: TRBD1 (6 bases). V lost 1 base and J lost 9, with 13 bases in between. The CDR3 consists of 15 residues. Germline V gives CDR1 SEHNR, CDR2 FQNEAQ (reference sequence). Here the CDR3 DNA reads TGTGCCAGCAGCTTAGTTGGGCAGGGGAGTTCACCCCTCCACTTT. Protein product: CASSLVGQGSSPLHF.

The chain uses TRBV24-1 and TRBJ2-3, with 7 nucleotides matching TRBD1. The CDR3 totals 13 residues. Germline CDR1 and CDR2: KGHDR and SFDVKD. V was pared by 1 base and J by 6 bases, with 0 bases of the junction left unmatched. The chain's CDR3 is CATSDFRGDTQYF. CDR3 DNA sequence: TGTGCCACCAGTGATTTCAGGGGGGATACGCAGTATTTT.

The chain combines TRBV10-3 with TRBJ1-2; D unclear. With 0 bases removed from V and 2 bases from J, the gap between germline ends came to 10 bases. Germline V gene data show CDR1 as ENHRY and CDR2 as SYGVKD. The CDR3 spans 15 residues. CDR3 nucleotides: TGTGCCATCAGTGAGTCAGACGCACAGAACTATGGCTACACCTTC. This sequence encodes CAISESDAQNYGYTF.

V and J are TRBV13 and TRBJ2-3; 8 nucleotides align to TRBD2. This CDR3 has 15 amino acids. The J segment lost 5 bases and the V segment lost 5 bases, leaving 9 bases of the junction unmatched. CDR1 PRHDT and CDR2 FYEKMQ come from the germline V gene (reference sequence). The CDR3: CASSRTSAGGDTQYF. The DNA of the CDR3 is TGTGCCAGCAGCCGAACTAGCGCGGGAGGAGATACGCAGTATTTT. Full variable domain (outside the CDR3, taken from reference TRBV13 and TRBJ2-3): AAGVIQSPRHLIKEKRETATLKCYPIPRHDTVYWYQQGPGQDPQFLISFYEKMQSDKGSIPDRFSAQQFSDYHSELNMSSLELGDSALYFCASSRTSAGGDTQYFGPGTRLTVL.

The gene calls are TRBV18 and TRBJ1-2; TRBD1 matches at 10 bases. Trimming took 4 bases from V and 7 from J; bases not matched to a gene: 9. The CDR3 spans 15 residues. CDR1 is KGHSH, CDR2 LQKENI, per germline. CDR3 in DNA: TGTGCCAGCTCACTCAGGGGACAGGGGAGCTTTGGCTACACCTTC. Amino acids: CASSLRGQGSFGYTF. Full variable domain (missing parts from reference TRBV18 and TRBJ1-2): NAGVMQNPRHLVRRRGQEARLRCSPMKGHSHVYWYRQLPEEGLKFMVYLQKENIIDESGMPKERFSAEFPKEGPSILRIQQVVRGDSAAYFCASSLRGQGSFGYTFGSGTRLTVV.

The chain has TRBV10-3 and TRBJ2-7; 11 positions match TRBD2. The CDR3 consists of 14 residues. From germline, CDR1 is ENHRY and CDR2 SYGVKD. The ends lost 0 bases at V and 12 bases at J; junction bases unmatched: 7. The CDR3, as DNA: TGTGCCATCAGTGAGTCGGGGACTAGCGGAGTCCTGTACTTC. It translates to CAISESGTSGVLYF.

This chain joins TRBV7-7 and TRBJ2-1, with 9 positions matching TRBD1. The germline V gene has CDR1 SSHAT and CDR2 FNYEAQ (reference sequence). This CDR3 has 15 residues. V lost 4 bases, J lost 3 bases, and 4 bases stayed unmatched. CDR3: CASSSGQGGYNEQFF. In nucleotides, the CDR3 is TGTGCCAGCAGCTCGGGACAGGGTGGCTACAATGAGCAGTTCTTC.

The chain couples TRBV3-1 (or the pseudogene TRBV3-2) to TRBJ1-2; TRBD1 might be the D (6 bases). The CDR3 consists of 16 residues. Germline V gene lookup returns CDR1 LGHDT and CDR2 YNNKEL (reference sequence). V was trimmed by 1 base and J by 3 bases, leaving 15 bases between them. CDR3 protein: CASSQAGGQSDYGYTF. The CDR3 nucleotides read TGTGCCAGCAGCCAAGCCGGCGGACAGAGCGACTATGGCTACACCTTC.

The gene calls are TRBV10-2 and TRBJ1-1, with D possibly TRBD1 on 6 matching bases. The germline V and J ends were trimmed by 9 bases and 0 bases, with 11 bases remaining between them. CDR1 is WSHSY, CDR2 SAAADI, per germline. This CDR3 contains 13 residues. CDR3 loop: CASADRMNTEAFF. In nucleotides, the CDR3 is TGCGCCAGTGCCGACAGGATGAACACTGAAGCTTTCTTT.

The J gene is TRBJ1-6, the V gene TRBV9; possible D gene TRBD1, 5 bases. This CDR3 spans 14 amino acids. Per the germline V gene, CDR1 is SGDLS and CDR2 is YYNGEE. V was cut by 4 bases and J by 13 bases, with 18 bases left in between. In DNA, the CDR3 is TGTGCCAGCAGCAATATGGAGACAGCAACGCCCCTCCACTTT. This sequence encodes CASSNMETATPLHF.

The V call is TRBV5-1, the J call TRBJ2-5; 7 positions match TRBD1. Looked up from germline, CDR1 is SGHRS and CDR2 is YFSETQ. The CDR3 is 14 amino acids. V dropped 2 bases and J dropped 1; count of bases not matched to a gene: 2. The CDR3 DNA follows: TGCGCCAGCAGCTTATCAGGGGGCCAAGAGACCCAGTACTTC. It specifies CASSLSGGQETQYF.

This rearrangement joins TRBV7-3 to TRBJ2-2; TRBD1 matches at 10 bases. Germline CDR1 is SGHTA and CDR2 is FQGTGA. The CDR3 runs to 17 residues. J lost 5 bases, V lost 5 bases, and 11 bases had no gene match. In DNA, the CDR3 is TGTGCCAGCAGCCCCACAATCGACAGGGGGCGTACCGGGGAGCTGTTTTTT. Amino acids: CASSPTIDRGRTGELFF.

This rearrangement joins TRBV5-1 to TRBJ2-7; perhaps TRBD1 as D (5 bases). Trimming shortened V by 3 bases and J by 0 bases, and 10 bases separated the two germline ends. Germline CDR1 reads SGHRS; CDR2 reads YFSETQ. The CDR3 loop spans 14 amino acids. CDR3 sequence: CASSSTVSSYEQYF. The CDR3 DNA sequence: TGCGCCAGCAGCTCGACAGTGAGCTCCTACGAGCAGTACTTC.

The table lists this clone with a few counts. This chain connects TRBV7-2 to TRBJ2-3; TRBD2 is a possible D gene (7 bases). The CDR3 contains 12 residues. Looked up from germline, CDR1 is SGHTA and CDR2 is FQGNSA. V lost 11 bases, J lost 5 bases, and 14 bases lay in between. The CDR3 protein is CASGGFIDTQYF. DNA of the CDR3: TGTGCCTCGGGGGGCTTTATAGATACGCAGTATTTT.

The chain is built from TRBV3-1 (or the pseudogene TRBV3-2) and TRBJ2-3; perhaps TRBD2 as D (6 bases). This CDR3 spans 15 amino acids. Trimming removed 0 bases from V and 4 bases from J, with 11 bases in between. Germline V gene sequence: CDR1 LGHDT, CDR2 YNNKEL (reference sequence). The CDR3 DNA follows: TGTGCCAGCAGCCAAGATGCAAGCGGGTCAGATACGCAGTATTTT. It translates to CASSQDASGSDTQYF.